This T cell receptor (beta chain) was identified during a study of T cell responses to AZD1222 COVID-19 vaccine. Study as a whole: Whether given at about 4 or about 12 weeks, second doses were pooled.

The repertoire was sequenced with immunoSEQ multiplex PCR; TCRdb's copy has only in-frame clones and lacks some. The data hold some 140,000 clones, with roughly 90% observed a single time. The junction had 7 bases not matched to a gene; V was cut back by 6 bases and J by 0 bases. The CDR3 consists of 15 residues. Germline V gene lookup returns CDR1 LNHDA and CDR2 SQIVND (reference sequence). The chain has TRBV19 and TRBJ1-2; 7 bases line up with TRBD1. The sample consisted of peripheral blood, taken on day 0 of AZD1222 vaccination. The clonotype originates from an adult in good health. CDR3 nucleotides: TGTGCCAGTAGCCTCGACAGGGTGACTAACTATGGCTACACCTTC. This translates into CASSLDRVTNYGYTF.